This T cell receptor (beta chain) is drawn from a study of shared clonotypes between healthy human individuals. Assay used: immunoSEQ multiplex PCR; TCRdb lists only in-frame clones, some missing. The sample shows under 2.5 million clones, 92% of them seen only once. This clone was seen just once. The CDR3 is 16 residues long. V shed 0 bases and J shed 2 bases, with 14 bases lying between them. Germline-derived CDR1 and CDR2 are ENHRY and SYGVKD. The source material was naive CD4+ T cells from PBMCs. The subset denotes: CD45RA+ positively selected. The chain joins TRBV10-3 to TRBJ2-7; TRBD1 is a possible D gene (5 bases). The TCR was taken from a man between 18 and 35 years old in good health. Some clones in this sample may be carry-over from other donors' samples. CDR3 amino acids: CAISESKPGSAYEQYF. CDR3 coding DNA: TGTGCCATCAGTGAGTCGAAGCCAGGGTCGGCCTACGAGCAGTACTTC.